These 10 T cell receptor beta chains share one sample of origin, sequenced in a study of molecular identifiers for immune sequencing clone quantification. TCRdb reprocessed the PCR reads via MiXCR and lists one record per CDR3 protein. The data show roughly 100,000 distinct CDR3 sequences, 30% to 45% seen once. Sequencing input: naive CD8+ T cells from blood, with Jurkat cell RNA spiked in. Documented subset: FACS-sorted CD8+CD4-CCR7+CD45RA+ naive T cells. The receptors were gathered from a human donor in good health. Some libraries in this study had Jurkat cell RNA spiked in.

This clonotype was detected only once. The CDR3 protein is CASSLDQDTQYF. CDR3 nucleotides: TGTGCCAGCAGCCTGGACCAAGATACGCAGTATTTT. The chain joins TRBV7-9 to TRBJ2-3; D uncertain. Germline-derived CDR1 and CDR2 are SEHNR and FQNEAQ (reference sequence). CDR3 length equals 12 residues. Between the trimmed V and J ends, which lost 5 bases and 5 bases, there was a span of 8 bases.

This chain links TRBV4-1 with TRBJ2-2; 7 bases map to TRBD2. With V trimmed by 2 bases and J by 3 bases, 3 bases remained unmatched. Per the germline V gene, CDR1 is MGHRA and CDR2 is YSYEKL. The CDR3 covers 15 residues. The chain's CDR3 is CASSQRLADTGELFF. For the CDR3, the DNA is TGCGCCAGCAGCCAAAGGCTAGCGGACACCGGGGAGCTGTTTTTT.

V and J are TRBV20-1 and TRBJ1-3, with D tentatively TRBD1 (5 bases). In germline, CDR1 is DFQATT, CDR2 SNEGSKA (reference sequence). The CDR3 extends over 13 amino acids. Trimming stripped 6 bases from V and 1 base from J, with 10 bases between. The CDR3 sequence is CSAKDMSGNTIYF. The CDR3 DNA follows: TGCAGTGCAAAGGACATGTCTGGAAACACCATATATTTT.

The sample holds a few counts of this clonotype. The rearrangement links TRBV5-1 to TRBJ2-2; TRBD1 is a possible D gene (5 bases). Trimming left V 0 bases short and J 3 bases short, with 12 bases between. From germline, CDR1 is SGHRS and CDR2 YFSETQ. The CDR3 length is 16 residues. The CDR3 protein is CASSLEQGRDTGELFF. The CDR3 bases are TGCGCCAGCAGCTTGGAGCAGGGCCGGGACACCGGGGAGCTGTTTTTT.

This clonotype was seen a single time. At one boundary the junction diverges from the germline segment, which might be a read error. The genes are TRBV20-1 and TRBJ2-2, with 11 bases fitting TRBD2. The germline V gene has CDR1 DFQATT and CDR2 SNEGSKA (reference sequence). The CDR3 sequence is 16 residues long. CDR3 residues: CSASRLAGGNTGEPFF. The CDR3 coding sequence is TGCAGTGCTAGCCGTTTAGCGGGAGGGAACACCGGGGAGCCGTTTTTT.

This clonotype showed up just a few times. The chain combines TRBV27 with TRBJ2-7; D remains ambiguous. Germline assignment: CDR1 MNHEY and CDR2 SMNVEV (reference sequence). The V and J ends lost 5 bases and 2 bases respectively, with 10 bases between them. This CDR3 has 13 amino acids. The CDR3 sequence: CASSTSPTYEQYF. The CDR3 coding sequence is TGTGCCAGCAGTACCAGTCCGACCTACGAGCAGTACTTC.

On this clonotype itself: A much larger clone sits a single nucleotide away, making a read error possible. CDR3 bases: TGTGCCAGCACCGACGGCAGGGAGGACGAGCAGTGCTTC. This codes for CASTDGREDEQCF. The chain is built from TRBV6-2 or TRBV6-3 and TRBJ2-7, with D possibly being TRBD2 (6 bases). Germline V gene sequence: CDR1 MNHEY, CDR2 SVGEGT. The CDR3 spans 13 residues.

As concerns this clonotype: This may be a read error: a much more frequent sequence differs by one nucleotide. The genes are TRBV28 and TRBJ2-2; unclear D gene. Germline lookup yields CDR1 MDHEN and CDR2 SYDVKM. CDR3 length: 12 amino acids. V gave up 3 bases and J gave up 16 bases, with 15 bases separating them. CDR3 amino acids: CASSFPAPGPFF. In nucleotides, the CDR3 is TGTGCCAGCAGTTTCCCGGCCCCCGGGCCGTTTTTT.

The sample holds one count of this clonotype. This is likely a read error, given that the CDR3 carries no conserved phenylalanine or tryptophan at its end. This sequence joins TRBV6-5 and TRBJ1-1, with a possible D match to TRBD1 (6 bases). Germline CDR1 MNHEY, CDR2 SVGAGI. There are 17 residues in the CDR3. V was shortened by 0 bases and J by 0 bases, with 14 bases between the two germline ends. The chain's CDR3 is CASSYSVRQVLNTEAFY. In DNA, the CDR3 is TGTGCCAGCAGTTACTCGGTCCGACAGGTCCTGAACACTGAAGCTTTCTAT.

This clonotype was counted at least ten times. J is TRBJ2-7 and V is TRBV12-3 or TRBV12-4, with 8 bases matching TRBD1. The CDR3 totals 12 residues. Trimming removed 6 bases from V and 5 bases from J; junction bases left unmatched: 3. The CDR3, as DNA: TGTGCCAGCAGCCTGACAGGGGACGAGCAGTACTTC. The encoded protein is CASSLTGDEQYF.